Listed below are T cell receptor beta chains from one sample, sequenced in a study of T cells after somatic rescue of genetic block. Clones were read by immunoSEQ multiplex PCR, and TCRdb kept only the in-frame ones, dropping some. The table includes some 8,000 clones, around 75% detected once. Sequenced sample: peripheral blood mononuclear cells (PBMCs). The source of these receptors is a boy between 10 and 17 years old. The CDR3 runs from the conserved cysteine through the conserved F or W. A D gene is named only where the DNA matches it firmly. Size is stated for part of the rows, as once, few or many counts, or as a class when the clone is expanded.

D	J	V	size	DNA	CDR3
NA	TRBJ1-2	TRBV7-2	NA	TGTGCCAGCAGCTTAACGTCAGGAGGCTATGGCTACACCTTC	CASSLTSGGYGYTF
NA	TRBJ2-1	TRBV7-9	NA	TGTGCCAGCCACAACCCCCAGCGGTCCTACAATGAGCAGTTCTTC	CASHNPQRSYNEQFF
NA	TRBJ2-3	TRBV20-1	once	TGCAGTGCTAGGCTCACAGATACGCAGTATTTT	CSARLTDTQYF
NA	TRBJ2-1	TRBV12-5	NA	TGTGCTAGTGTCCGGGGGTCAGGGACCTACAATGAGCAGTTCTTC	CASVRGSGTYNEQFF
NA	TRBJ2-3	TRBV9	NA	TGTGCCAGCACACGGGGGTTCCGCACAGATACGCAGTATTTT	CASTRGFRTDTQYF
NA	TRBJ1-2	TRBV18	once	TGTGCCAGCTCACCACCGAGAGGGTTGGAGGATGGCTACACCTTC	CASSPPRGLEDGYTF
NA	TRBJ2-5	TRBV4-3	NA	TGCGCCAGCAGCCAAGATATGAGGGGGGAGACCCAGTACTTC	CASSQDMRGETQYF
NA	TRBJ1-4	TRBV21-1	NA	TGTGCCAGCAAGAAGGACAGGGGAGAAGGAACTAATGAAAAACTGTTTTTT	CASKKDRGEGTNEKLFF
NA	TRBJ2-2	TRBV5-1	medium-sized	TGCGCCAGCAGCTTACACGAAACCGGGGAGCTGTTTTTT	CASSLHETGELFF
NA	TRBJ2-7	TRBV23-1	NA	TGCGCCAGCAGTCGGGGGGTAGAATCCTACGAGCAGTACTTC	CASSRGVESYEQYF
NA	TRBJ2-2	TRBV7-8	NA	TGTGCCAGCAGCTTTGGGGTAACCGGGGAGCTGTTTTTT	CASSFGVTGELFF
NA	TRBJ1-1	TRBV4-3	once	TGCGCCAGCAGCCGAGGGGTCACGAACACTGAAGCTTTCTTT	CASSRGVTNTEAFF
TRBD2	TRBJ2-7	TRBV11-1	NA	TGTGCCAGCAGCTTATCCCTCACCGGGAGGGAGTACGAGCAGTACTTC	CASSLSLTGREYEQYF
TRBD1	TRBJ2-7	TRBV5-5	NA	TGTGCCAGCAGCTACCGGGACAGCCCAAGCTACGAGCAGTACTTC	CASSYRDSPSYEQYF
NA	TRBJ2-2	TRBV28	once	TGTGCCAGCAGTTGGGGGTCGGACACCGGGGAGCTGTTTTTT	CASSWGSDTGELFF
NA	TRBJ2-5	TRBV5-5	NA	TGTGCCAGCAGCTTGTATGGGGTAGAGACCCAGTACTTC	CASSLYGVETQYF
NA	TRBJ2-7	TRBV23-1	once	TGCGCCAGCAGTCAATCGGGAGGCAGATACTACGAGCAGTACTTC	CASSQSGGRYYEQYF
TRBD1	TRBJ1-2	TRBV2	NA	TGTGCCAGCAGTGGTGGGACAGGGGTCCTTGGCGGCTATGGCTACACCTTC	CASSGGTGVLGGYGYTF
TRBD2	TRBJ2-1	TRBV6-5	NA	TGTGCCAGCAGTTACTCCGGCGGGGGCAATGAGCAGTTCTTC	CASSYSGGGNEQFF
TRBD1	TRBJ2-7	TRBV9	NA	TGTGCCAGCAGCGGGGACAGGGATACCTACGAGCAGTACTTC	CASSGDRDTYEQYF
TRBD2	TRBJ2-7	TRBV7-8	once	TGTGCCAGCAGCAAGGGACTAGCGGGGGAGCAGTACTTC	CASSKGLAGEQYF
NA	TRBJ2-3	TRBV9	NA	TGTGCCAGCAGCGTCTCGGGAGATACGCAGTATTTT	CASSVSGDTQYF
NA	TRBJ2-1	TRBV7-2	once	TGTGCCAGCAGCGAAGGGTACAATGAGCAGTTCTTC	CASSEGYNEQFF